The clone carrying this T cell receptor beta chain was seen ten or more times. The data stem from a study of metastatic and nonmetastatic thyroid tumors. Among the patients, none had received any treatment before thyroid surgery. TCRdb reprocessed the PCR reads via MiXCR. This table holds about 35,000 clones, more than 15% found once. The V segment lost 6 bases and the J segment 3 bases; nucleotides outside the gene matches: 10. The CDR3 is made up of 17 amino acids. Germline V gives CDR1 DFQATT, CDR2 SNEGSKA (reference sequence). This clonotype originated in a female donor with papillary thyroid cancer or a benign thyroid nodule (not recorded which). Some clones in this sample may be carry-over from other donors' samples. The sample taken for sequencing was blood. V and J are TRBV20-1 and TRBJ2-1; 14 bases align to TRBD2. The CDR3 region has the DNA TGCAGTGCCTTATCTCCCGGGACTAGCGGGAGCTACAATGAGCAGTTCTTC. As protein: CSALSPGTSGSYNEQFF.